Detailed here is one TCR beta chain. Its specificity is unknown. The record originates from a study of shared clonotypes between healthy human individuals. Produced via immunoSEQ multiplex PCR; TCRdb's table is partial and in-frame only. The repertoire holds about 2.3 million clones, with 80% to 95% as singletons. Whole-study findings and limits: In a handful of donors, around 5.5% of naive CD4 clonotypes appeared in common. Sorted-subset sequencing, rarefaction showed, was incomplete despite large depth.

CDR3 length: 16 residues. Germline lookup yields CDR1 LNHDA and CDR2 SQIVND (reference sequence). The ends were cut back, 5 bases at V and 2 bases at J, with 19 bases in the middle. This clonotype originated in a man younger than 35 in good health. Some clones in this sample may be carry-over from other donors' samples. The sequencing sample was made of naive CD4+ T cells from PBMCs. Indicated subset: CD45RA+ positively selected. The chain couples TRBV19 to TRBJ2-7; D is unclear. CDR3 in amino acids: CASSSTFQVVTYEQYF. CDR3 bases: TGTGCCAGTAGTTCGACATTCCAGGTGGTAACCTACGAGCAGTACTTC.